Listed here are 4 T cell receptor beta chains from one sample, sequenced in a study of blood T cell repertoires in COVID-19. Method: immunoSEQ multiplex PCR; TCRdb's copy keeps in-frame clones and lacks some. In the table there are about 200,000 clones, about four fifths of which are singletons. The sample consisted of peripheral blood. All receptors come from a woman in her forties with acute or convalescent COVID-19.

The count of this clone is one. The V gene is TRBV7-2, the J gene TRBJ2-3, with a tentative D call TRBD2 (5 bases). Trimming removed 5 bases from V and 0 bases from J, with 12 bases in between. The CDR3 spans 15 residues. From germline, CDR1 is SGHTA and CDR2 FQGNSA. CDR3 DNA sequence: TGTGCCAGCAGCCGGACTGCGACAAGCACAGATACGCAGTATTTT. Residues: CASSRTATSTDTQYF.

The V call is TRBV14, the J call TRBJ2-7; 11 bases agree with TRBD1. Germline CDR1 SGHDN, CDR2 FVKESK. This CDR3 has 16 residues. Germline trimming cut 6 bases from V and 7 bases from J; bases unmatched to any gene: 14. The CDR3 region has the DNA TGTGCCAGCAGTACAAACACCGGGACAGGGGGGAGAGAGCAGTACTTC. Residues: CASSTNTGTGGREQYF.

The chain is built from TRBV7-8 and TRBJ1-2, with 7 bases lining up with TRBD1. V dropped 10 bases and J dropped 5; count of bases not matched to a gene: 13. The germline CDR1 and CDR2 sequences are SGHVS and FQNEAQ. The CDR3 has 14 residues. For the CDR3, the DNA is TGTGCCATCATGGCCAAAGGGGGCCGGTATGGCTACACCTTC. Its protein is CAIMAKGGRYGYTF.

This clone was seen once. The chain has TRBV6-2 or TRBV6-3 and TRBJ2-2; perhaps TRBD1 as D (6 bases). V lost 4 bases, J lost 0 bases, and 9 bases lay in between. Germline-derived CDR1 and CDR2 are MNHEY and SVGEGT. The CDR3 is made up of 15 amino acids. The DNA of the CDR3 is TGTGCCAGCAGTTGGGACACTGCGAACACCGGGGAGCTGTTTTTT. It codes for CASSWDTANTGELFF.